The sequence of this T cell receptor (beta chain) was determined in a study of monozygotic twins with inflammatory bowel disease. With respect to this clonotype: Its specificity is not known.

The CDR3 sequence is 14 residues long. The germline CDR1 and CDR2 sequences are SGHRS and YFSETQ. Study observations and caveats: With inverse Simpson as the measure, TCRbeta diversity was lower in IBD patients than in healthy co-twins. Patient repertoires may have gained variability from differing immunosuppressive treatments.

The RNA usage for each TCR library was around 3.5 ug of total RNA. Added by template switching were UMIs that each held a 6-nucleotide sample barcode. From the 5' RACE reads, TCRdb lists one entry per CDR3 protein and no DNA. This sample's table has under 200,000 distinct CDR3 sequences. Sequenced input: blood. This clonotype was obtained from a human donor with ulcerative colitis or Crohn's disease, or a healthy co-twin of an affected twin (not recorded which). J is TRBJ1-1 and V is TRBV5-1. The CDR3 is CASSLEYGDTEAFF.